A single sample gave rise to the 4 T cell receptor beta chains below, sequenced in a study of regulatory T cells in long-lasting Graves disease. Time point of the sample: newly diagnosed GD, antithyroid drugs for less than 3 months. Extracted RNA from PBMCs served as the source of the TCR library. CDR3-region Arm-PCR and iRepertoire HTBI primers produced the TCR beta libraries. TCRdb analysed the multiplex PCR reads with MiXCR anew, one entry per CDR3 protein. This sample has 400,000 to 500,000 distinct CDR3 sequences; approximately 16% occur once, and the top ten carry about 10%. Separately, the same data were catalogued under a study of T cells in Graves' hyperthyroidism and ophthalmopathy.

Sample: peripheral blood mononuclear cells (PBMCs), taken at new diagnosis, from a patient treated with antithyroid drugs. These receptors were collected from a woman between 25 and 40 years old with Graves disease.

This clonotype was seen more than once but under ten times. The chain links TRBV4-3 to TRBJ2-2; 7 bases map to TRBD1. Looked up from germline, CDR1 is LGHNA and CDR2 is YSLEER. V was pared by 4 bases and J by 2 bases, with 13 bases of the junction left unmatched. The CDR3 consists of 18 residues. The CDR3 sequence: CASSPLTGFRPNTGELFF. The CDR3 DNA follows: TGCGCCAGCAGCCCCTTGACAGGGTTCAGGCCAAACACCGGGGAGCTGTTTTTT.

This clonotype turned up a few times. The chain is built from TRBV28 and TRBJ2-5, with D possibly matching TRBD1 (6 bases). CDR3 length equals 15 residues. Per germline, CDR1 MDHEN and CDR2 SYDVKM. V was pared by 2 bases and J by 1 base, with 11 bases between. The CDR3 region has the DNA TGTGCCAGCAGTTTAAATGGGGACACCCAAGAGACCCAGTACTTC. Its protein is CASSLNGDTQETQYF. Looking up the rest from reference TRBV28 and TRBJ2-5 gives the full variable domain: DVKVTQSSRYLVKRTGEKVFLECVQDMDHENMFWYRQDPGLGLRLIYFSYDVKMKEKGDIPEGYSVSREKKERFSLILESASTNQTSMYLCASSLNGDTQETQYFGPGTRLLVL.

This clonotype was recorded many times. This rearrangement joins TRBV30 to TRBJ1-2; D not certain. Trimming stripped 1 base from V and 8 bases from J, with 14 bases between. CDR1 GTSNPN and CDR2 SVGIG come from the germline V gene (reference sequence). The CDR3 consists of 13 residues. This CDR3 reads CAWSELSFGGYTF. In nucleotides, the CDR3 is TGTGCCTGGAGTGAACTTTCCTTCGGGGGCTACACCTTC.

This clonotype was observed many times. The CDR3 loop is CATSRASGRWGPSLYNEQFF. As DNA, the CDR3 is TGTGCCACCAGCAGAGCCAGCGGGAGATGGGGCCCGTCCCTCTACAATGAGCAGTTCTTC. V and J are TRBV15 and TRBJ2-1, with 8 bases fitting TRBD2. The CDR3 has 20 residues. V lost 1 base, J lost 3 bases, and 17 bases stayed unmatched. The germline gives CDR1 LNHNV, CDR2 YYDKDF (reference sequence).